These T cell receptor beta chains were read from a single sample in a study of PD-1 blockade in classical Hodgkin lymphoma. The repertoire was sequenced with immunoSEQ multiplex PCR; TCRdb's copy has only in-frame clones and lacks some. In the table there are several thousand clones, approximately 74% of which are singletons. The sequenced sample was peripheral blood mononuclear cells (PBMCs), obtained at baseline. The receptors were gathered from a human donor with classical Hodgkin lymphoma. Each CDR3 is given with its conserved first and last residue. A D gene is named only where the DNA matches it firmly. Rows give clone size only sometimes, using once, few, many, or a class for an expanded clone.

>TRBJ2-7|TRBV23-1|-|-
TGCGCCAGCAGTCGTTCAGGGGGGGCCTACGAGCAGTACTTC
CASSRSGGAYEQYF
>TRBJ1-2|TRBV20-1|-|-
TGCAGTGCTGCGGGGAATGGCTACACCTTC
CSAAGNGYTF
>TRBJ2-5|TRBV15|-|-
TGTGCCACCAGCAGAGATGGAACGGAAGAGACCCAGTACTTC
CATSRDGTEETQYF
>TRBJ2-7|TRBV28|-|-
TGTGCCAGCAGTTTGGTTAGCGGCTCCTACGAGCAGTACTTC
CASSLVSGSYEQYF
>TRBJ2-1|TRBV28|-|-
TGTGCCAGCACCCTACGTCGAGCGTTTTCCAATGAGCAGTTCTTC
CASTLRRAFSNEQFF
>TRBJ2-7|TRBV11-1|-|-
TGTGCCAGCAGCTTATTAAGCGGGCCGACCTACGAGCAGTACTTC
CASSLLSGPTYEQYF
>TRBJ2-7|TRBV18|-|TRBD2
TGTGCCAGCTCACCGGAGACTAGCGGGAGATTCAGCGAGCAGTACTTC
CASSPETSGRFSEQYF
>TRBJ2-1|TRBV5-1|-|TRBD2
TGCGCCAGCAGCTTGAAACTAGCGGGAGACAATGAGCAGTTCTTC
CASSLKLAGDNEQFF
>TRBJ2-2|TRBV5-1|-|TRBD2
TGCGCCAGCAGCCCCCTCGCGGGAGCGGTGGACACCGGGGAGCTGTTTTTT
CASSPLAGAVDTGELFF
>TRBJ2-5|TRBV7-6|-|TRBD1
TGTGCCAGCAGCTTAGCTTCCGGGACAGGACAAGAGACCCAGTACTTC
CASSLASGTGQETQYF
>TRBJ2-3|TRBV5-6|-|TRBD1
TGTGCCAGCAGCTCGGGGACAGGGGGCTATACGCAGTATTTT
CASSSGTGGYTQYF
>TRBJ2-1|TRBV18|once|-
TGTGCCAGCTCACCCACATCCGATTACAATGAGCAGTTCTTC
CASSPTSDYNEQFF
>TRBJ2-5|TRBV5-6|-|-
TGTGCCAGCAGCCTTGGGGGGCCGGGACAGACTCAAGAGACCCAGTACTTC
CASSLGGPGQTQETQYF
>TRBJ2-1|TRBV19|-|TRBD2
TGTGCCAGTAGCTGGGAGGGGCCCATAAATGAGCAGTTCTTC
CASSWEGPINEQFF
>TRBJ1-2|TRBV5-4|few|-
TGTGCCAGCAGCCCCCGTAAGTTCTGGGGTTACTATGGCTACACCTTC
CASSPRKFWGYYGYTF
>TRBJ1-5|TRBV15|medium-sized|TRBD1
TGTGCCACCAGCAGAGATTCGGGCAGGGGGAGCAATCAGCCCCAGCATTTT
CATSRDSGRGSNQPQHF
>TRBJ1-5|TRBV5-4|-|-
TGTGCCAGCAGCCTTGGAGGGGGCAATCAGCCCCAGCATTTT
CASSLGGGNQPQHF
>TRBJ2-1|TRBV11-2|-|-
TGTGCCAGCAGCTTGGGAAGAAATGTCGGAGAGCAGTTCTTC
CASSLGRNVGEQFF
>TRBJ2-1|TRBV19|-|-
TGTGCCAGTAGTATGCGACAGATGGGCAATGAGCAGTTCTTC
CASSMRQMGNEQFF
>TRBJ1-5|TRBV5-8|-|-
TGTGCCAGCAGGCGTCAGGGGAGGATTCAGCCCCAGCATTTT
CASRRQGRIQPQHF
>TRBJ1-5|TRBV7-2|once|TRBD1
TGTGCCAGTAGGGGGCCAGAACAGCCCCAGCATTTT
CASRGPEQPQHF
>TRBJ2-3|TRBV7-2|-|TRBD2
TGTGCCAGCAGCCCCAGACTAGCGGGAGGTCCCGGGTATACGCAGTATTTT
CASSPRLAGGPGYTQYF
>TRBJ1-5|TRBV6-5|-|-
TGTGCCAGCAGTTCCGGGGGAGGGACCTATCCCCAGCATTTT
CASSSGGGTYPQHF
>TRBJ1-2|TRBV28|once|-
TGTGCCAGCAGTTTAGAGTACGGGGCAGGGGAGGGGTATGGCTACACCTTC
CASSLEYGAGEGYGYTF
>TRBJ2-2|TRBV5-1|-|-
TGCGCCAGCCGGGACAATCTCGGGGAGCTGTTTTTT
CASRDNLGELFF
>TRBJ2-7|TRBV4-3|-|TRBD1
TGCGCCAGCAGCCCGGGACAGGCACAGAAGCAGTACTTC
CASSPGQAQKQYF
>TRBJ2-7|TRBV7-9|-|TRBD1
TGTGCCAGCAGCCCCCCGGGACAGCCCTACGAGCAGTACTTC
CASSPPGQPYEQYF
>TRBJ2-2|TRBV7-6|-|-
TGTGCCAGCAGCTTAGCTACCGGGGAGCTGTTTTTT
CASSLATGELFF
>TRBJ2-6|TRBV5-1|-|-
TGCGCCAGCAGCTTAAGCCAACCTGGGGCCAACGTCCTGACTTTC
CASSLSQPGANVLTF
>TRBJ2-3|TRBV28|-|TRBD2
TGTGCCAGCAGTCTCCTAGCGGGAACAGGCCTTCATACGCAGTATTTT
CASSLLAGTGLHTQYF
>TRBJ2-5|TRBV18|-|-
TGTGCCAGCTCACCACGACAGCGAGAGACCCAGTACTTC
CASSPRQRETQYF
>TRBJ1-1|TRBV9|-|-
TGTGCCAGCAGCTTTCAATCCAACACTGAAGCTTTCTTT
CASSFQSNTEAFF
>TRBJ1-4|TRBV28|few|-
TGTGCCAGCAGTTTTTCAGCCACAGGGTTGAGTGAAAAACTGTTTTTT
CASSFSATGLSEKLFF
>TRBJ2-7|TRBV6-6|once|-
TGTGCCAGCAGTACCACAGGGACCTACGAGCAGTACTTC
CASSTTGTYEQYF
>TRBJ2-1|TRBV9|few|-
TGTGCCAGCAGCGTAGCGGAAATACATGAGCAGTTCTTC
CASSVAEIHEQFF
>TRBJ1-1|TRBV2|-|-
TGTGCCAGCAGTGTTGAAGGGAACACTGAAGCTTTCTTT
CASSVEGNTEAFF
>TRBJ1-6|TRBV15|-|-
TGTGCCACCAGCAGAGAGAATTCACCCCTCCACTTT
CATSRENSPLHF
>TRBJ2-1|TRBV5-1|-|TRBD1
TGCGCCAGCAACCTCCGGGACAGGGGATACAATGAGCAGTTCTTC
CASNLRDRGYNEQFF
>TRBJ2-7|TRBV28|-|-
TGTTTCACTTCCGGGGGGCTATCCTACGAGCAGTACTTC
CFTSGGLSYEQYF
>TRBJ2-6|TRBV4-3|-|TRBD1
TGCGCCAGCAGCCAAGCAGGGGGCTCTGGGGCCAACGTCCTGACTTTC
CASSQAGGSGANVLTF
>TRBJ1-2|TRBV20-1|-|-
TGCAGTGCTCAGACGGGGAAAACCTTC
CSAQTGKTF
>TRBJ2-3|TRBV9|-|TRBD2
TGTGCCAGCAGCGTCCCAACTGCTGTGACTAGCGACACAGATACGCAGTATTTT
CASSVPTAVTSDTDTQYF
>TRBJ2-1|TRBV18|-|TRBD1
TGTGCCAGCTCACGCGGGACAGGGCGCCCAGCGGGATTCAATGAGCAGTTCTTC
CASSRGTGRPAGFNEQFF
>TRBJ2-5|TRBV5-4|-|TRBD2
TGTGCCAGCAGCTTGGTTCTAGCGGGAACAGAGACCCAGTACTTC
CASSLVLAGTETQYF
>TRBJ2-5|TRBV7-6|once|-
TGTGCCAGCAGCCTAAACGGGGGCGTAGGTGAGACCCAGTACTTC
CASSLNGGVGETQYF
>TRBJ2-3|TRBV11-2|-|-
TGTGCCAGCAGCTTTATTACCGCTGTGTCCGCAGATACGCAGTATTTT
CASSFITAVSADTQYF
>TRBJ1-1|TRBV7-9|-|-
TGTGCCAGCAGCTTAGCTAGGGGAAAAGCTTTCTTT
CASSLARGKAFF
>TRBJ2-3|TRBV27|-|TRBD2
TGTGCCAGCAGTTTAATGGCGGGAGCTGTTACAGATACGCAGTATTTT
CASSLMAGAVTDTQYF
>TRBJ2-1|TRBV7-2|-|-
TGTGCCAGCTTGCGGAGCTCCTACAATGAGCAGTTCTTC
CASLRSSYNEQFF
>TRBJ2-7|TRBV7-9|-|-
TGTGCCAGCAGCCTCGGATGGACAGACGGCTACGAGCAGTACTTC
CASSLGWTDGYEQYF
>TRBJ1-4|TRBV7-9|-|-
TGTGCCAGCAGCTTATGGACGTCCGAAAAACTGTTTTTT
CASSLWTSEKLFF
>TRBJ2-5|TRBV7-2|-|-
TGTGCCAGCAGCTTAGTGGATCGGGCCCAAGAGACCCAGTACTTC
CASSLVDRAQETQYF
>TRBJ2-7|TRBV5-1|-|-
TGCGCCAGCAGCTCTCCGGGACTTATGAGCTCCTACGAGCAGTACTTC
CASSSPGLMSSYEQYF
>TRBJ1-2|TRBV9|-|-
TGTGCCAGCAGCGTAGGCGGGGACTATGGCTACGCCTTC
CASSVGGDYGYAF
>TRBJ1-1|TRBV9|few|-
TGTGCCAGCAGCGTAGTTCCCGGGGGAGTTGAAGCTTTCTTT
CASSVVPGGVEAFF
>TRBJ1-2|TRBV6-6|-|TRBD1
TGTGCCAGCAGTCCTCTAGGACAGGGGACTAACTATGGCTACACCTTC
CASSPLGQGTNYGYTF
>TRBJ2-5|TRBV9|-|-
TGTGCCAGCAGCCCAGAGGGGGGCTGGGAGACCCAGTACTTC
CASSPEGGWETQYF
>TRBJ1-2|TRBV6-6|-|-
TGTGCCAGCAGATTCCGATCGGGGGATCGAGGCTACACCTTC
CASRFRSGDRGYTF